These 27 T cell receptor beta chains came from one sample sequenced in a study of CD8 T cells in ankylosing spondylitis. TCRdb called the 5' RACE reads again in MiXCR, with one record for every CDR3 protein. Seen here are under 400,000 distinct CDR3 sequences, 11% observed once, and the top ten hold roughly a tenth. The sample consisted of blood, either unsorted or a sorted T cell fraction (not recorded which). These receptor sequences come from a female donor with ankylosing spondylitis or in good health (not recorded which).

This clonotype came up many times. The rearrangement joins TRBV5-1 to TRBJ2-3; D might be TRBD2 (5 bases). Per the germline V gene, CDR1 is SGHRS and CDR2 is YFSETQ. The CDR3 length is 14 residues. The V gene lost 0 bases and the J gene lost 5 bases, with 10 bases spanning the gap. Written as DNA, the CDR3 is TGCGCCAGCAGCTTGGTTAGCGTACAAGATACGCAGTATTTT. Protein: CASSLVSVQDTQYF.

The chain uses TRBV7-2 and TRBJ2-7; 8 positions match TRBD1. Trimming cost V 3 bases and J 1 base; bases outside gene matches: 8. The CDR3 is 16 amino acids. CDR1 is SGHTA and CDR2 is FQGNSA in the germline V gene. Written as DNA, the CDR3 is TGTGCCAGCAGCTTGCCACGACAGGGGTTTTCCTACGAGCAGTACTTC. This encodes CASSLPRQGFSYEQYF.

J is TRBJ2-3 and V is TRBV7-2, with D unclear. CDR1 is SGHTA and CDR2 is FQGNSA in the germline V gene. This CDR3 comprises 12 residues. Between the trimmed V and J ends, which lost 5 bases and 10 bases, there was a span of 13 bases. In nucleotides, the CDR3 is TGTGCCAGCAGCCAAGCCGCCCGCGCGCAGTATTTT. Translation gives CASSQAARAQYF. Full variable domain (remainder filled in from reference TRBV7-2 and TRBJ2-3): GAGVSQSPSNKVTEKGKDVELRCDPISGHTALYWYRQSLGQGLEFLIYFQGNSAPDKSGLPSDRFSAERTGGSVSTLTIQRTQQEDSAVYLCASSQAARAQYFGPGTRLTVL.

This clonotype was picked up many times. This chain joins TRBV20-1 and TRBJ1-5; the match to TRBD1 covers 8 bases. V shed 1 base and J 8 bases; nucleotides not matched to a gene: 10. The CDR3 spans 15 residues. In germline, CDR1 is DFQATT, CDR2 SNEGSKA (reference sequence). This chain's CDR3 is CSARVSTGVSEPQHF. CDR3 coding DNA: TGCAGTGCTAGAGTTTCGACAGGGGTAAGTGAGCCCCAGCATTTT.

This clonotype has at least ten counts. DNA for the CDR3: TGTGCCAGCTCAGCTTCTGATACCCGCGGCTACACCTTC. Protein product: CASSASDTRGYTF. The chain links TRBV18 to TRBJ1-2, with D unresolved. V lost 5 bases to trimming and J lost 8 bases, with 15 bases between them. Germline CDR1 is KGHSH and CDR2 is LQKENI. CDR3 length equals 13 residues.

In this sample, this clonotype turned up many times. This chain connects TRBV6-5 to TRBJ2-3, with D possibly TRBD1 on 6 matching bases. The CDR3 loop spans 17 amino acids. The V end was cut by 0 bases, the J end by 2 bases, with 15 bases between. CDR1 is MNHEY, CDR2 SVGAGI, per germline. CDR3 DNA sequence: TGTGCCAGCAGTTACTCGACAGGACCCGGCACCACAGATACGCAGTATTTT. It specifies CASSYSTGPGTTDTQYF.

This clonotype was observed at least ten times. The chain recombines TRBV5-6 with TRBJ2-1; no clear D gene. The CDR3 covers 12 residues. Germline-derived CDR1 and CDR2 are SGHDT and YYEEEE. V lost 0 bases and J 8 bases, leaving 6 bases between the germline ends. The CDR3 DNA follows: TGTGCCAGCAGCTTGGAACACGATGAGCAGTTCTTC. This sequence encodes CASSLEHDEQFF.

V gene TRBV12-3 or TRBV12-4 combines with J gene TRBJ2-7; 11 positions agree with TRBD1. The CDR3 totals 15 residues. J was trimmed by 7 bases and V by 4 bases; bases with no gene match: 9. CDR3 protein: CASSSLGQGAREQYF. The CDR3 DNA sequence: TGTGCCAGCAGTTCCCTCGGACAGGGGGCGCGAGAGCAGTACTTC.

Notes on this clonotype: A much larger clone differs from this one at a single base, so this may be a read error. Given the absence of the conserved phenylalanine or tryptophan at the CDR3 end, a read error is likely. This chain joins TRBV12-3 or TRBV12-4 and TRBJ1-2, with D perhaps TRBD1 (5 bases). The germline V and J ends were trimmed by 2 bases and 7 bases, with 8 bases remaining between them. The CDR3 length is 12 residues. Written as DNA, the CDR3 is TGTGCCAGCAGTTTAAGTGGGGGTGGCTACACCTTA. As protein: CASSLSGGGYTL.

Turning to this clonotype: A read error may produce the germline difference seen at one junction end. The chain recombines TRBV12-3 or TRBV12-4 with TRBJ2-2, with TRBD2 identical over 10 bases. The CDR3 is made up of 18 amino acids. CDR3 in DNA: TGTACCAGCTCCGGGCTAGCGGGGGAACACCCGAACACCGGGGAGCTGTTTTTT. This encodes CTSSGLAGEHPNTGELFF.

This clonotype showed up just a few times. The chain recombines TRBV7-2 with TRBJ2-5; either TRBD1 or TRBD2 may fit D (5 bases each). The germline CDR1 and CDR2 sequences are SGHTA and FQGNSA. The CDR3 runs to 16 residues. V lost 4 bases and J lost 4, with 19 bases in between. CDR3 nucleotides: TGTGCCAGCAGCTCCCGACTTTGGGGGTTACGAGAGACCCAGTACTTC. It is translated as CASSSRLWGLRETQYF.

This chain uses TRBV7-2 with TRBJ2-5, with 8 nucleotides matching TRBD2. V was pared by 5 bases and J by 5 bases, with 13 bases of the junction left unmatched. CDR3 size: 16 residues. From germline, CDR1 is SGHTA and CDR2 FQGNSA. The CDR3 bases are TGTGCCAGCAGCCCGCCCGGACTAGCTGTCAGCGAGACCCAGTACTTC. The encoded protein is CASSPPGLAVSETQYF.

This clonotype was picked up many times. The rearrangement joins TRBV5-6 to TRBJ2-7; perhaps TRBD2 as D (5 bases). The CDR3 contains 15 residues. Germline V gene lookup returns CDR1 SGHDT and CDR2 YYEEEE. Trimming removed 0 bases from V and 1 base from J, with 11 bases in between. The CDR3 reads CASSLGRRVSYEQYF. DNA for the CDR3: TGTGCCAGCAGCTTGGGTCGGCGGGTATCCTACGAGCAGTACTTC.

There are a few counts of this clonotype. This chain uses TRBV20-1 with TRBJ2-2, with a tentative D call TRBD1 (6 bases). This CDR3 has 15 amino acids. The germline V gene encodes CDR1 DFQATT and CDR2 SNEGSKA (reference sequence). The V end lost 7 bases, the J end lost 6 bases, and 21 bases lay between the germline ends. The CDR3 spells CSVLPGTYPAGELFF. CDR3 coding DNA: TGCAGTGTCCTACCCGGGACATACCCGGCCGGGGAGCTGTTTTTT.

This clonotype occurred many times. CDR3: CASRTSIYEQYF. The CDR3 nucleotides read TGCGCCAGCCGGACTAGCATATACGAGCAGTACTTC. The genes are TRBV5-1 and TRBJ2-7, with 8 bases that match TRBD2. V shed 7 bases and J 4 bases; nucleotides not matched to a gene: 4. Germline V gene sequence: CDR1 SGHRS, CDR2 YFSETQ. This CDR3 is 12 amino acids long. Full variable domain (rest looked up from reference TRBV5-1 and TRBJ2-7): KAGVTQTPRYLIKTRGQQVTLSCSPISGHRSVSWYQQTPGQGLQFLFEYFSETQRNKGNFPGRFSGRQFSNSRSEMNVSTLELGDSALYLCASRTSIYEQYFGPGTRLTVT.

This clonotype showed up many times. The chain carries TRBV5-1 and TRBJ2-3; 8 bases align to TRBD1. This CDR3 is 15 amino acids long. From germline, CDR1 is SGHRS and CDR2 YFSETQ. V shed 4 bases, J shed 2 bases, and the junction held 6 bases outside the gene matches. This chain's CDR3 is CASSPGQGNTDTQYF. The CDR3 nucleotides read TGCGCCAGCAGCCCTGGACAGGGTAACACAGATACGCAGTATTTT. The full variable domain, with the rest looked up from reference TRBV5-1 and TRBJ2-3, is KAGVTQTPRYLIKTRGQQVTLSCSPISGHRSVSWYQQTPGQGLQFLFEYFSETQRNKGNFPGRFSGRQFSNSRSEMNVSTLELGDSALYLCASSPGQGNTDTQYFGPGTRLTVL.

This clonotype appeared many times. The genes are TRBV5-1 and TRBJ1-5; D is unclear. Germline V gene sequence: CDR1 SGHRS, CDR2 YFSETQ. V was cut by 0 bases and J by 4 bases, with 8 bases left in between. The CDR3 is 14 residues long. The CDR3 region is CASSLEPGNQPQHF. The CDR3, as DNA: TGCGCCAGCAGCTTGGAGCCGGGTAATCAGCCCCAGCATTTT.

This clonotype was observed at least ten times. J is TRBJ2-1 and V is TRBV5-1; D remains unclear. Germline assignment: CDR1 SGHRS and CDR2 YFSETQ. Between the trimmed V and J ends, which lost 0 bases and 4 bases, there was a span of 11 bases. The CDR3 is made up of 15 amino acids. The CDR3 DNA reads TGCGCCAGCAGCTTGGAGGGCACCCATTACAATGAGCAGTTCTTC. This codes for CASSLEGTHYNEQFF.

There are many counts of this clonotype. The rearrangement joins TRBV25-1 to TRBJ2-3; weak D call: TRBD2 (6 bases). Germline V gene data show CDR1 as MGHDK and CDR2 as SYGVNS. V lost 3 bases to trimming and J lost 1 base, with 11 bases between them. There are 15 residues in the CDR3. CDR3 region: CASSEMGLRTDTQYF. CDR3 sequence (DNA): TGTGCCAGCAGTGAGATGGGACTTCGCACAGATACGCAGTATTTT.

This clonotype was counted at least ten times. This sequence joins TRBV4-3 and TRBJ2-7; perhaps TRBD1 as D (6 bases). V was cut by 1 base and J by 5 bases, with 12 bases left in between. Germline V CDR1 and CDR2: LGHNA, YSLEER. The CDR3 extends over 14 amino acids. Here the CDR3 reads CASSQARGTHEQYF. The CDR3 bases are TGCGCCAGCAGCCAAGCTAGGGGGACCCACGAGCAGTACTTC.

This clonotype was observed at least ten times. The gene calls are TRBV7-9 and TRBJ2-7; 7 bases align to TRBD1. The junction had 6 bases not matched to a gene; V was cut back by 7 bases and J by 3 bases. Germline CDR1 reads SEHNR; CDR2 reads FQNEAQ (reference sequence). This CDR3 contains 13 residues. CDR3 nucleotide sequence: TGTGCCAGCAACGTAGGGGGCAGCTACGAGCAGTACTTC. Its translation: CASNVGGSYEQYF.

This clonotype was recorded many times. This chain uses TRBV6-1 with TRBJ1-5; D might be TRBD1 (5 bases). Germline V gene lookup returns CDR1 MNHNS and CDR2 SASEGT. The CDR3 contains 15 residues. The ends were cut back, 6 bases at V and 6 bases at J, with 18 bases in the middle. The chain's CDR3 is CASSSPGRDAQPQHF. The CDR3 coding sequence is TGTGCCAGCAGCTCGCCGGGACGGGATGCTCAGCCCCAGCATTTT.

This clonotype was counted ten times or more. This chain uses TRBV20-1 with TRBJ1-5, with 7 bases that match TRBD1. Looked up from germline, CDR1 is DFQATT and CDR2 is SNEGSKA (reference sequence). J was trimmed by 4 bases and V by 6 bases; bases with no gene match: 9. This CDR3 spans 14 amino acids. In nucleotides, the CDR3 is TGCAGTGCCGGTCGGCAGGGGGGGAATCAGCCCCAGCATTTT. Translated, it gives CSAGRQGGNQPQHF.

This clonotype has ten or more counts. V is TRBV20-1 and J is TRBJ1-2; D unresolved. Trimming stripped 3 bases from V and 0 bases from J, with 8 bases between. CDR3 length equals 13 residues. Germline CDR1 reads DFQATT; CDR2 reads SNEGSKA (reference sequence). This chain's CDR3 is CSASNEANYGYTF. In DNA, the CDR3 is TGCAGTGCTAGCAACGAAGCTAACTATGGCTACACCTTC.

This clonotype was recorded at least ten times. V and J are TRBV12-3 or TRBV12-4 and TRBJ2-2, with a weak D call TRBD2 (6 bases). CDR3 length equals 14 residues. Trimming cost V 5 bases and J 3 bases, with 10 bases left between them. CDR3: CASSRLGDTGELFF. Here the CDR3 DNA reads TGTGCCAGCAGTCGACTAGGGGACACCGGGGAGCTGTTTTTT.

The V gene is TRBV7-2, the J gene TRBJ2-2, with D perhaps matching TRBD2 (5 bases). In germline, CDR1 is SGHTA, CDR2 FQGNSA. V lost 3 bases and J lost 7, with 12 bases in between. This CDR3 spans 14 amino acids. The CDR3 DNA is TGTGCCAGCAGCTTTACTAGTAGAGGCGGGGAGCTGTTTTTT. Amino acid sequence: CASSFTSRGGELFF.

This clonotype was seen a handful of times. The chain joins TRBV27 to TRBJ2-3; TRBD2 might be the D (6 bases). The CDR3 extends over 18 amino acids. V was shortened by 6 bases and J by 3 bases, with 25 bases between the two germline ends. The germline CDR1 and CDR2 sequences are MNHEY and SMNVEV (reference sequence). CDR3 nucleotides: TGTGCCAGCAGCAAAAGGGGCGGCGTGGGAGGAGGGACAGATACGCAGTATTTT. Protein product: CASSKRGGVGGGTDTQYF.